The TCR beta chain under discussion was sequenced for a study of blood T cell repertoires in COVID-19. Study information: Samples of COVID-19 (acute and convalescent) were obtained from the United States, Italy and Spain. PBMCs, B-cell-depleted T cells, or T cells provided the cDNA or gDNA that made up the material.

In the authors' methods: Estimation of nucleated cell counts was performed using reference gene primer amplification. The protocol was immunoSEQ multiplex PCR, while the TCRdb copy is restricted to in-frame clones and leaves out a portion. D and trimming were read from the DNA, whereas the V and J calls and clone size are those reported in that table. Found here are about 380,000 clones, roughly 90% of them singletons; the top ten hold 0.95% to 1.5%. The material sequenced was peripheral blood. The receptor was isolated from a man aged 35 to 55 with acute or convalescent COVID-19.

CDR3 sequence (DNA): TGTGCCAGCAGTTTATACGGGGATACGCAGTATTTT. This encodes CASSLYGDTQYF. V usage is TRBV12-3 or TRBV12-4 and J usage is TRBJ2-3; D is unresolved. V lost 2 bases and J 6 bases, leaving 6 bases between the germline ends. The CDR3 consists of 12 residues.